Each of the 25 T cell receptor beta chains below was sequenced from the same sample in a study of monozygotic twins with inflammatory bowel disease. TCRdb re-called the 5' RACE reads; one entry per CDR3 protein, DNA not given. The repertoire shows 330,000 or so distinct CDR3 sequences; the top ten hold under 2.5%. The sequencing input was blood. All receptors come from a human donor with ulcerative colitis or Crohn's disease, or a healthy co-twin of an affected twin (not recorded which).

The rearrangement joins TRBV12-3 or TRBV12-4 to TRBJ1-5; TCRdb gives TRBD1 as the D gene, but with no DNA this cannot be confirmed. The CDR3 has 11 amino acids. The chain's CDR3 is CASTRTGPQHF.

The chain joins TRBV5-1 to TRBJ2-5; TCRdb lists TRBD2, though no DNA is available to test this call. This CDR3 is 18 amino acids long. Germline CDR1 is SGHRS and CDR2 is YFSETQ. CDR3: CASSLGILAGDTRETQYF.

The chain joins TRBV3-1 to TRBJ2-5; the D gene TCRdb calls, TRBD2, cannot be checked with no DNA. Germline V gene sequence: CDR1 LGHDT, CDR2 YNNKEL (reference sequence). This CDR3 is 14 amino acids long. CDR3 in amino acids: CASSQFSGGETQYF.

This chain links TRBV12-3 or TRBV12-4 with TRBJ1-2. The CDR3 covers 13 residues. The CDR3 here is CASSRTGSYGYTF.

The CDR3 here is CASSPSKKGETQYF. This rearrangement joins TRBV12-3 or TRBV12-4 to TRBJ2-5. The CDR3 is made up of 14 amino acids.

V gene TRBV9 combines with J gene TRBJ2-3. This CDR3 has 15 residues. The germline V gene has CDR1 SGDLS and CDR2 YYNGEE. This CDR3 is CASSVVPGSTDTQYF.

The V gene is TRBV5-4, the J gene TRBJ2-2; no DNA is available, so the TRBD2 call from TCRdb remains unchecked. Per the germline V gene, CDR1 is SGHNT and CDR2 is YYREEE (reference sequence). This CDR3 spans 16 amino acids. CDR3 protein: CASSSGTSGRTGELFF.

This sequence joins TRBV7-3 and TRBJ2-1; TCRdb picks TRBD1, but there is no DNA to check that call. The germline V gene has CDR1 SGHTA and CDR2 FQGTGA. This CDR3 has 15 residues. CDR3: CASSATGGGYNEQFF.

The rearrangement uses TRBV27 and TRBJ2-1. The CDR3 loop spans 15 amino acids. CDR1 is MNHEY, CDR2 SMNVEV, per germline (reference sequence). CDR3 region: CASKRFSSSYNEQFF.

V and J are TRBV7-2 and TRBJ1-5; TCRdb designates TRBD1, a call that cannot be tested without DNA. Germline CDR1 SGHTA, CDR2 FQGNSA. The CDR3 extends over 15 amino acids. The CDR3 sequence is CASSYRDGSNQPQHF.

The chain uses TRBV5-1 and TRBJ2-2; the TCRdb D gene call, TRBD2, has no DNA to confirm it. From germline, CDR1 is SGHRS and CDR2 YFSETQ. This CDR3 spans 14 amino acids. The CDR3 protein is CASSLSSGTGELFF.

This rearrangement joins TRBV5-1 to TRBJ2-7. Germline V gives CDR1 SGHRS, CDR2 YFSETQ. The CDR3 contains 13 residues. Here the CDR3 reads CASSLEATYEQYF.

J is TRBJ2-1 and V is TRBV20-1; without DNA, the TCRdb call of TRBD2 cannot be checked. The CDR3 is 14 residues long. The germline CDR1 and CDR2 sequences are DFQATT and SNEGSKA (reference sequence). CDR3 loop: CSASASGDINEQFF.

The gene calls are TRBV20-1 and TRBJ2-1. Germline CDR1 is DFQATT and CDR2 is SNEGSKA (reference sequence). The CDR3 runs 12 residues. This chain's CDR3 is CSASRSVGEQFF.

The chain is built from TRBV6-4 and TRBJ2-3. Per the germline V gene, CDR1 is MRHNA and CDR2 is SNTAGT. The CDR3 totals 15 residues. The CDR3: CASSDSMGSTDTQYF.

The chain carries TRBV7-9 and TRBJ2-7; TCRdb's D call of TRBD1 is untestable without DNA. CDR1 and CDR2 from the germline V gene are SEHNR and FQNEAQ (reference sequence). This CDR3 is built from 13 residues. CDR3 amino acids: CASSFGPVDEQYF.

The chain joins TRBV9 to TRBJ1-2; TCRdb selects TRBD1, and the lack of DNA leaves this call unchecked. Germline lookup yields CDR1 SGDLS and CDR2 YYNGEE. The CDR3 consists of 15 residues. CDR3 loop: CASSAYGDSPNRYTF.

The chain employs TRBV28 and TRBJ1-2; TCRdb names TRBD1, which stays unverified in the absence of DNA. Germline V gene data show CDR1 as MDHEN and CDR2 as SYDVKM. The CDR3 length is 18 residues. The CDR3 is CASSYPQGQGWGSYGYTF.

The V gene is TRBV20-1, the J gene TRBJ1-5. The germline V gene has CDR1 DFQATT and CDR2 SNEGSKA (reference sequence). This CDR3 is 13 amino acids long. CDR3 sequence reads: CSAGGDSNQPQHF.

This chain uses TRBV5-1 with TRBJ2-1; TCRdb outputs TRBD2, but without DNA this stays unchecked. There are 16 residues in the CDR3. Germline V gene sequence: CDR1 SGHRS, CDR2 YFSETQ. Here the CDR3 reads CASSQTTSGGYNEQFF. Based on the CDR3 plus reference TRBV5-1 and TRBJ2-1, the full variable domain is KAGVTQTPRYLIKTRGQQVTLSCSPISGHRSVSWYQQTPGQGLQFLFEYFSETQRNKGNFPGRFSGRQFSNSRSEMNVSTLELGDSALYLCASSQTTSGGYNEQFFGPGTRLTVL.

This sequence joins TRBV6-5 and TRBJ2-1. The length of the CDR3 is 15 residues. Germline V gives CDR1 MNHEY, CDR2 SVGAGI. CDR3 protein: CASSYSGSSYNEQFF.

J is TRBJ2-7 and V is TRBV28; TCRdb outputs TRBD1, but without DNA this stays unchecked. The CDR3 is made up of 13 amino acids. CDR1 MDHEN and CDR2 SYDVKM come from the germline V gene. CDR3 sequence reads: CASSPIRVYEQYF.

The rearrangement links TRBV11-2 to TRBJ2-1; TCRdb picks TRBD1, but there is no DNA to check that call. The germline CDR1 and CDR2 sequences are SGHAT and FQNNGV. CDR3 length: 15 amino acids. The chain's CDR3 is CASSSDRGAYNEQFF.

The chain carries TRBV20-1 and TRBJ1-1. Germline CDR1 DFQATT, CDR2 SNEGSKA (reference sequence). This CDR3 has 14 amino acids. The CDR3 reads CSATSLQMNTEAFF.

This chain uses TRBV29-1 with TRBJ1-2; the D call of TRBD1 rests on TCRdb alone, since no DNA is present to check it. The CDR3 loop spans 12 amino acids. The V gene's germline CDR1 is SQVTM and CDR2 ANQGSEA. The CDR3 is CSVEQGSGGYTF.